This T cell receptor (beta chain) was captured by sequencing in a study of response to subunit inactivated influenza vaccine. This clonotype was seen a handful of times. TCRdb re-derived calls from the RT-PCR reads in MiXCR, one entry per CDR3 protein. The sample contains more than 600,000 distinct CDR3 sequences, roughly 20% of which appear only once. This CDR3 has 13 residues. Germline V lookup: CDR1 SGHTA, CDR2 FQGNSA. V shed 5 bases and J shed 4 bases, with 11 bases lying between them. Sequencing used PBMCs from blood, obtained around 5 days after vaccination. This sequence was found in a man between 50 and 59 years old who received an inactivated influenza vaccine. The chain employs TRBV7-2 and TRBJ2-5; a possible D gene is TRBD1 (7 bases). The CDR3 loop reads CASSQGEVETQYF. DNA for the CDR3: TGTGCCAGCAGCCAGGGGGAGGTAGAGACCCAGTACTTC. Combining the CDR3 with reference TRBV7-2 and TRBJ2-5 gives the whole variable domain GAGVSQSPSNKVTEKGKDVELRCDPISGHTALYWYRQSLGQGLEFLIYFQGNSAPDKSGLPSDRFSAERTGGSVSTLTIQRTQQEDSAVYLCASSQGEVETQYFGPGTRLLVL.